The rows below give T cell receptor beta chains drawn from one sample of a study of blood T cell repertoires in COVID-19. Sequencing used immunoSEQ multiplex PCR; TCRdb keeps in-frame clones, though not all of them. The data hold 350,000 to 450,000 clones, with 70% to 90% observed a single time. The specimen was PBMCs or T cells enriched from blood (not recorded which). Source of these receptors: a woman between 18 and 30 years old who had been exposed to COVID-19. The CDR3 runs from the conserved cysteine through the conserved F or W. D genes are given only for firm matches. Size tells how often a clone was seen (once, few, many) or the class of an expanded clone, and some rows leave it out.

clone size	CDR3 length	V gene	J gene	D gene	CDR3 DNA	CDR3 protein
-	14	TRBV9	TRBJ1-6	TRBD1	TGTGCCAGCAGCGTAACAGGGGCGAGATCACCCCTCCACTTT	CASSVTGARSPLHF
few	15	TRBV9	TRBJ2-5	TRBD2	TGTGCCAGCAGCGTAGCCCCGGGGGGGAAGGAGACCCAGTACTTC	CASSVAPGGKETQYF
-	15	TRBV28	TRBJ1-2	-	TGTGCCAGCAGTCCTGGGGACACCGGCGGCTATGGCTACACCTTC	CASSPGDTGGYGYTF
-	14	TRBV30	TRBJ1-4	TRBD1	TGTGCCTGGAGTGCGGACAGGCTAAATGAAAAACTGTTTTTT	CAWSADRLNEKLFF
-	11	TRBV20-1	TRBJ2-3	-	TGCAGTGCGTCATCCACAGATACGCAGTATTTT	CSASSTDTQYF
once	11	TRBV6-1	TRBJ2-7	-	TGTGCCAGCAGTGACAACTACGAGCAGTACTTC	CASSDNYEQYF
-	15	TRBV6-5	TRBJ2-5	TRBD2	TGTGCCAGCAGGGGGCTAGCGGGAGGGCCAGAGACCCAGTACTTC	CASRGLAGGPETQYF
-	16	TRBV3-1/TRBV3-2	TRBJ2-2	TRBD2	TGTGCCAGCAGCCATTTAAGCGGGGGGAACACCGGGGAGCTGTTTTTT	CASSHLSGGNTGELFF
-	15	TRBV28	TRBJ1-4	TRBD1	TGTGCCAGCAGACCGACAGGGAGAACTAATGAAAAACTGTTTTTT	CASRPTGRTNEKLFF
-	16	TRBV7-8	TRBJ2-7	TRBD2	TGTGCCAGCAGCCCAACCGTAGCGGGAGGGTCCTACGAGCAGTACTTC	CASSPTVAGGSYEQYF
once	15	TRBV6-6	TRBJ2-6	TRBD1	TGTGCCAGCAGCTTGACAGGGGCTGGGGCCAACGTCCTGACTTTC	CASSLTGAGANVLTF
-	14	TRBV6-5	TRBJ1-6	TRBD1	TGTGCCACCACGACCGGACAGGATAATTCACCCCTCCACTTT	CATTTGQDNSPLHF
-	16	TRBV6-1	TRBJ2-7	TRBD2	TGTGCCAGCAGTGAAAGTCCCAGCGGGGGGTCCTACGAGCAGTACTTC	CASSESPSGGSYEQYF
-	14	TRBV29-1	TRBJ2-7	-	TGCAGCGTTGAAGATGCAGGGGTAGCGTACGAGCAGTACTTC	CSVEDAGVAYEQYF
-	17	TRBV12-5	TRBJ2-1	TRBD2	TGTGCTAGTGGTTTGGTAGAGGGAGCGGGAGAACGCAATGAGCAGTTCTTC	CASGLVEGAGERNEQFF
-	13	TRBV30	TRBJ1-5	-	TGTGCCTGGAGTGTACAGGACAATCAGCCCCAGCATTTT	CAWSVQDNQPQHF
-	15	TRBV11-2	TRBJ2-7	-	TGTGCCAGCAGCTTAGATCAGGGATCCCCCTACGAGCAGTACTTC	CASSLDQGSPYEQYF
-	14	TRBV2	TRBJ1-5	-	TGTGCCAGCAGTGATGGGAGGGGCGGTCAGCCCCAGCATTTT	CASSDGRGGQPQHF
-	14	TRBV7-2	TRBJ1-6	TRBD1	TGTGCCAGCAGCTTAGGAAACAGGGGAGCGGTCCTCCACTTT	CASSLGNRGAVLHF
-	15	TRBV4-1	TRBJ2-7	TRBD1	TGCGCCAGCAGCCAAGGACAGGGGGGCTCCTACGAGCAGTACTTC	CASSQGQGGSYEQYF
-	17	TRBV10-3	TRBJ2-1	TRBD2	TGTGCCATCAGTTCAATAACTAGCGGGAGGGCATACAATGAGCAGTTCTTC	CAISSITSGRAYNEQFF
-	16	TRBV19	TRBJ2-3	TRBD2	TGTGCCAGTAGTATTACAGCGGGGGGGTTCACAGATACGCAGTATTTT	CASSITAGGFTDTQYF
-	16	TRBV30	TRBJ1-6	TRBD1	TGTGCCTGGAGTGTACTCGGGGACAGGGGGCGTTCACCCCTCCACTTT	CAWSVLGDRGRSPLHF
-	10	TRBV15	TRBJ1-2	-	TGTGCCACCAGCCCAGGCGGCTACACCTTC	CATSPGGYTF
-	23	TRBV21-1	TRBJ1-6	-	TGTGCCAGCAGCAAAATTTGGGACACTCTCTCCCCAATCGTACACTTATATAATTCACCCCTCCACTTT	CASSKIWDTLSPIVHLYNSPLHF
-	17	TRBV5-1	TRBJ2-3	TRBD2	TGCGCCAGCAGCTTGGGCCTAGCGGGAGTAGGCACAGATACGCAGTATTTT	CASSLGLAGVGTDTQYF
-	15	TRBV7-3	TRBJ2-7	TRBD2	TGTGCCAGCAGCGTTCTAGCGGGGGGGCTTGGTGAGCAGTACTTC	CASSVLAGGLGEQYF
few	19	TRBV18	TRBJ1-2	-	TGTGCCAGCTCACCCTTTTTAGTGGCAGAGGGCAAAACTAACTATGGCTACACCTTC	CASSPFLVAEGKTNYGYTF
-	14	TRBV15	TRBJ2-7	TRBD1	TGTGCCACCAGCAGCGAGACAGGGCTTGACGAGCAGTACTTC	CATSSETGLDEQYF
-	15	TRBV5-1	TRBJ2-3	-	TGCGCCAGCAGCTTGGGGGACACTAACACAGATACGCAGTATTTT	CASSLGDTNTDTQYF
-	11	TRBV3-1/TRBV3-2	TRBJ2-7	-	TGTGCCAGCAAAGGAGGTTACGAGCAGTACTTC	CASKGGYEQYF
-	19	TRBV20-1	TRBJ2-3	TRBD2	TGCAGTGCTATTGATCGAGGGTGGACTAGCGGGCGAGGCACAGATACGCAGTATTTT	CSAIDRGWTSGRGTDTQYF
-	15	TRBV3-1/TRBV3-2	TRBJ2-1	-	TGTGCCAGCACCCACCAGAGGGCGGGGTCCAATGAGCAGTTCTTC	CASTHQRAGSNEQFF
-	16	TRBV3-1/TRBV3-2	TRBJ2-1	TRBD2	TGTGCCAGCAGCCAAGAAGGCACTAGCGGGCGGAATGAGCAGTTCTTC	CASSQEGTSGRNEQFF
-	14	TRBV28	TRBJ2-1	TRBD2	TGTGCCAGCAGCTCTAGCGGGAGGGCCCTCGGACAGTTCTTC	CASSSSGRALGQFF
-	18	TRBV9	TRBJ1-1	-	TGTGCCAGCAGCGTAGGAGGGACAACAGGACCCACGGGGACTGAAGCTTTCTTT	CASSVGGTTGPTGTEAFF
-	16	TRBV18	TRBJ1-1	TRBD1	TGTGCCAGCTCACCACTATTGACAGGGGGCTTCACTGAAGCTTTCTTT	CASSPLLTGGFTEAFF
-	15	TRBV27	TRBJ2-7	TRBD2	TGTGCCAGCAGTTTATTAGCGGGAGCGTGGAGTGAGCAGTACTTC	CASSLLAGAWSEQYF
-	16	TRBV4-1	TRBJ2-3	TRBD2	TGCGCCAGCAGCCAAGCGGGACTAGAGGGTGTAGATACGCAGTATTTT	CASSQAGLEGVDTQYF
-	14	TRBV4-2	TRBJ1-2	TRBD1	TGTGCCAGCAGCCAACGAGGACAGGGCGAGGGCTACACCTTC	CASSQRGQGEGYTF
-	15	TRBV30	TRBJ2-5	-	TGTGCCTGGAGGTACACTAGCCTCTCACAAGAGACCCAGTACTTC	CAWRYTSLSQETQYF
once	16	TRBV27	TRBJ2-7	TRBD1	TGTGCCAGCAGTCCCCGACCCCCGACAGGGGTGGGGGAGCAGTACTTC	CASSPRPPTGVGEQYF
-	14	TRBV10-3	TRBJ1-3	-	TGTGCCATCAGTTCTACAGGGTCTGGAAACACCATATATTTT	CAISSTGSGNTIYF
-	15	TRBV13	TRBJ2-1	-	TGTGCCAGCAGCTTAGGCGTGGGGGGACCCAATGAGCAGTTCTTC	CASSLGVGGPNEQFF
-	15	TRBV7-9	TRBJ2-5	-	TGTGCCAGCAGCACCATAACAGGGTTCCAAGAGACCCAGTACTTC	CASSTITGFQETQYF
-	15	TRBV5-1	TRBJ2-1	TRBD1	TGCGCCAGCAGCTTGTGGCAGGGGGCTGCCAATGAGCAGTTCTTC	CASSLWQGAANEQFF
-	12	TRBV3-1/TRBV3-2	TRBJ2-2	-	TGTGCCAGCAGACTAAACACCGGGGAGCTGTTTTTT	CASRLNTGELFF
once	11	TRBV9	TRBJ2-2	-	TGTGCCAGCAGTCAGACCGGGGAGCTGTTTTTT	CASSQTGELFF
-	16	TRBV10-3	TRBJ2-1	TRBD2	TGTGCCATCAGAACTAGCGGGGGGAGCTCCTACAATGAGCAGTTCTTC	CAIRTSGGSSYNEQFF
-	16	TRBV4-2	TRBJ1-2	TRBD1	TGTGCCAGCAAAGCCGACCCGTCGGGACAGAACTATGGCTACACCTTC	CASKADPSGQNYGYTF
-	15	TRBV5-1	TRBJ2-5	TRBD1	TGCGCCAGCAGCCCGCGACAGGGGGCGGGAGAGACCCAGTACTTC	CASSPRQGAGETQYF
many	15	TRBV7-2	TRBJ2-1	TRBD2	TGTGCCAGCAGCTTAGTCCTAGCGGTTAAAATCGGGCAGTTCTTC	CASSLVLAVKIGQFF
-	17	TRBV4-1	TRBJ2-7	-	TGCGCCAGCAGCCAATTTATCGGCGGAGAGATACTCTACGAGCAGTACTTC	CASSQFIGGEILYEQYF
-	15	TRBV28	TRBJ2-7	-	TGTGCCAGCAGTTTTCGGGCAGGGCCTCACTACGAGCAGTACTTC	CASSFRAGPHYEQYF
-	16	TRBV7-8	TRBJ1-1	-	TGTGCCAGCAGCCCTCCCGCCGTCCTAGGGGACACTGAAGCTTTCTTT	CASSPPAVLGDTEAFF
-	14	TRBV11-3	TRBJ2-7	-	TGTGCCAGCAGCCCCGGGATTGGAACCTACGAGCAGTACTTC	CASSPGIGTYEQYF
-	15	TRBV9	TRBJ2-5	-	TGTGCCAGCAGCGCCTTGGGGGGTCTTGGGGAGACCCAGTACTTC	CASSALGGLGETQYF
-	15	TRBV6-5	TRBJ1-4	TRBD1	TGTGCCAGCAGTCATACCGGGACAGGGAATGAAAAACTGTTTTTT	CASSHTGTGNEKLFF